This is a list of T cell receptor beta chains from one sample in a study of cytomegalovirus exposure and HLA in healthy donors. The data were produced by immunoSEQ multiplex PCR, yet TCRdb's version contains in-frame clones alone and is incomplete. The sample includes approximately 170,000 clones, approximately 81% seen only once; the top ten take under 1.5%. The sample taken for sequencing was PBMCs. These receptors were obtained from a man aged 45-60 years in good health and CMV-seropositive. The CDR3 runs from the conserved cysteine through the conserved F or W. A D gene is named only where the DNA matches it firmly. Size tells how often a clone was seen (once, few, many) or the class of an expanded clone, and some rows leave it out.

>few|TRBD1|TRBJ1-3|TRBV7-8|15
TGTGCCAGCAGCATACTCGGGACAGGGAAAAACACCATATATTTT
CASSILGTGKNTIYF
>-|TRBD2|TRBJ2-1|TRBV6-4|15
TGTGCCAGCAGTATAGCGGGGAACTCCTACAATGAGCAGTTCTTC
CASSIAGNSYNEQFF
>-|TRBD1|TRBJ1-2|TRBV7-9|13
TGTGCCAGCAGCCTACAGGGGGCAGATGGCTACACCTTC
CASSLQGADGYTF
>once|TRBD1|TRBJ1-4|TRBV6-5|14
TGTGCCAGCAGAACCGGGACAGAGCATGAAAAACTGTTTTTT
CASRTGTEHEKLFF
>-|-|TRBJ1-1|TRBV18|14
TGTGCCAGCTCACCACCCCCGGGGGACACTGAAGCTTTCTTT
CASSPPPGDTEAFF
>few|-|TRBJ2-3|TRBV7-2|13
TGTGCCAGCGGGCTAGCAGGCACAGATACGCAGTATTTT
CASGLAGTDTQYF
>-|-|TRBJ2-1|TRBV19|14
TGTGCCAGTAGTAGGTTGGCAGGCTACCATGAGCAGTTCTTC
CASSRLAGYHEQFF
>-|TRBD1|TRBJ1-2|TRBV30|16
TGTGCCTGGAGGGGGACAGGGGGCCCAACTGAGAATGGCTACACCTTC
CAWRGTGGPTENGYTF
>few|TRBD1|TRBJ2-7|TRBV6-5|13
TGTGCCAGCAGCAGGGACAGGGGGTACGAGCAGTACTTC
CASSRDRGYEQYF
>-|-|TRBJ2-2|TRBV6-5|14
TGTGCCAGCAGTTTCGAGAGAGGCACCGGGGAGCTGTTTTTT
CASSFERGTGELFF
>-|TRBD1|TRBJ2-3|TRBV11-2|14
TGTGCCAGCAGAGGGGGCCTTTTGACAGATACGCAGTATTTT
CASRGGLLTDTQYF
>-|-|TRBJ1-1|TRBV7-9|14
TGTGCCAGCAGCTTTCCACTCCGGGACACTGAAGCTTTCTTT
CASSFPLRDTEAFF
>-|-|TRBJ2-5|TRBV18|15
TGTGCCAGCTCGGGGAGGCGCGCCCTCCAAGAGACCCAGTACTTC
CASSGRRALQETQYF
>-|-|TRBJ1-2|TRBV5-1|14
TGCGCCAGCAGCGGGGCGGGACTGACCTATGGCTACACCTTC
CASSGAGLTYGYTF
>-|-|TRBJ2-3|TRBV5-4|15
TGTGCCAGCAGCCCCGAGAGGAGGGCCACAGATACGCAGTATTTT
CASSPERRATDTQYF
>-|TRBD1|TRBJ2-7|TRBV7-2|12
TGTGCCAGCAGCTCCCCAGGGGGCGAGCAGTACTTC
CASSSPGGEQYF
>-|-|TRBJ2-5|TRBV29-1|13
TGCAGCGTTACGGCCTCTAGCGCAGAGACCCAGTACTTC
CSVTASSAETQYF
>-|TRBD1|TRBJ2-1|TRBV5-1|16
TGCGCCAGCAGCTTGGGGACAGGGGCCCTCTACAATGAGCAGTTCTTC
CASSLGTGALYNEQFF
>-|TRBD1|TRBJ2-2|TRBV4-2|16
TGTGCCAGCAGCCAAGTGGGACAGGGGAGGAGCGGGGAGCTGTTTTTT
CASSQVGQGRSGELFF
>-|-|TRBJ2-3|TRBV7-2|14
TGTGCCAGCAGCTTAGGCGGTGCGGCAGATACGCAGTATTTT
CASSLGGAADTQYF
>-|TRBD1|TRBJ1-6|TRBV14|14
TGTGCCAGCAGCTCGACAGGGTGGGATTCACCCCTCCACTTT
CASSSTGWDSPLHF
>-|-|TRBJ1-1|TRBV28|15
TGTGCCAGCAGTTTAGACGGGGAGATGAACACTGAAGCTTTCTTT
CASSLDGEMNTEAFF
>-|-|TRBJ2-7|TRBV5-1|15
TGCGCCAGCAGCTTGGGAGTAGCGGAACCCTACGAGCAGTACTTC
CASSLGVAEPYEQYF
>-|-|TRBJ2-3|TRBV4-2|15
TGTGCCAGCAGCCGAGACAGGAAAACCCCAGATACGCAGTATTTT
CASSRDRKTPDTQYF
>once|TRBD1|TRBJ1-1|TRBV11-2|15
TGTGCCAGCAGCTTTGGACAGGGAAACTTGGCTGAAGCTTTCTTT
CASSFGQGNLAEAFF
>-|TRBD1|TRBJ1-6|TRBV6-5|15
TGTGCCAGCAGTTACTCTGGACAGGGCCGGTCACCCCTCCACTTT
CASSYSGQGRSPLHF
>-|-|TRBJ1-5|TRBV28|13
TGTGCCAGCAGTTTTTCGAGTTATCAGCCCCAGCATTTT
CASSFSSYQPQHF
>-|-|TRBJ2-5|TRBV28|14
TGTGCCAGCACTGCCGGGAGAGGCCAAGAGACCCAGTACTTC
CASTAGRGQETQYF
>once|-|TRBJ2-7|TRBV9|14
TGTGCCAGCAGCGTAGCTACCGGCGGTTACGAGCAGTACTTC
CASSVATGGYEQYF
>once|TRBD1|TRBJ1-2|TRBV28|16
TGTGCCAGCAGCCTGGGGGGACAGGAGTCCTTCTATGGCTACACCTTC
CASSLGGQESFYGYTF
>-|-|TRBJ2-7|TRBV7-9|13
TGTGCCAGCAGCTTTTTAAACACCTACGAGCAGTACTTC
CASSFLNTYEQYF
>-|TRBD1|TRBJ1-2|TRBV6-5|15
TGTGCCAGCAGTTACCGGACAGGGGGCGGTGGTGGCTACACCTTC
CASSYRTGGGGGYTF
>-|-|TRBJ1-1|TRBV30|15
TGTGCCTGGAGTTTTTACAGGGAGCCGAACACTGAAGCTTTCTTT
CAWSFYREPNTEAFF
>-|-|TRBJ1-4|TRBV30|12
TGTGCCTGGAGCGCCACGTCGGAGGTTCTGTTTTTT
CAWSATSEVLFF
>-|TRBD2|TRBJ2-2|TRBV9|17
TGTGCCAGCAGCGTAGAGAAGCTAGCGGGAAAAACCGGGGAGCTGTTTTTT
CASSVEKLAGKTGELFF
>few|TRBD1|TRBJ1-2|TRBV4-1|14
TGCGCCAGCAGCCAGGGACAGGGAACAATTGGCTACACCTTC
CASSQGQGTIGYTF
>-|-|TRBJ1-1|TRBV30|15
TGTGCCTGGAGTCACGAGCCAGGGCGAAACACTGAAGCTTTCTTT
CAWSHEPGRNTEAFF
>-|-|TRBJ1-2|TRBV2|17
TGTGCCAGCAGTGAATCCCCTAAGGGGAAGCCAGGCTATGGCTACACCTTC
CASSESPKGKPGYGYTF
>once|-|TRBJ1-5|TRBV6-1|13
TGTGCCAGCAGAGGACAGAGTAATCAGCCCCAGCATTTT
CASRGQSNQPQHF
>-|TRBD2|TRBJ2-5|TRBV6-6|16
TGTGCCAGCAGGGGTAGGGTTGGCGGGGGGGCCAAGACCCAGTACTTC
CASRGRVGGGAKTQYF